This is a list of T cell receptor beta chains from one sample in a study of T-cell reconstitution after alpha-beta-depleted transplantation in children. TCRdb re-called the PCR reads with MiXCR, one entry per CDR3 protein. This repertoire shows under 400,000 distinct CDR3 sequences, around 20% found once; its top ten account for roughly 9.7%. Sequences were derived from PBMCs, mostly from graft donor cells, sampled 180 days after TCRalphabeta/CD19-depleted stem cell transplant. These receptor sequences come from a male patient under 18 who had a stem cell transplant for acute lymphoblastic leukemia, so the T cells may come from the graft donor. Both conserved end residues are part of each CDR3. A D gene is named only where the DNA matches it firmly.

v_gene: TRBV9; d_gene: TRBD1; j_gene: TRBJ1-2; len: 15; CDR3aa: CASSVVGTGDYGYTF
v_gene: TRBV12-3/TRBV12-4; d_gene: .; j_gene: TRBJ2-2; len: 14; CDR3aa: CASSLSGDTGELFF
v_gene: TRBV27; d_gene: .; j_gene: TRBJ2-5; len: 14; CDR3aa: CASSLDVSGETQYF
v_gene: TRBV7-9; d_gene: .; j_gene: TRBJ2-7; len: 12; CDR3aa: CASSTGAYEQYF
v_gene: TRBV7-9; d_gene: TRBD1; j_gene: TRBJ2-1; len: 17; CDR3aa: CASSKGQGLNFYNEQFF
v_gene: TRBV11-2; d_gene: TRBD2; j_gene: TRBJ2-7; len: 17; CDR3aa: CASSLDTELAGVDEQYF
v_gene: TRBV9; d_gene: TRBD1; j_gene: TRBJ2-7; len: 16; CDR3aa: CASSVERGRYPYEQYF
v_gene: TRBV2; d_gene: .; j_gene: TRBJ1-2; len: 12; CDR3aa: CASSVRTTGYTF
v_gene: TRBV5-1; d_gene: .; j_gene: TRBJ2-1; len: 15; CDR3aa: CASSFETVLYNEQFF
v_gene: TRBV7-8; d_gene: TRBD2; j_gene: TRBJ2-5; len: 16; CDR3aa: CASSLPRLAAQETQYF
v_gene: TRBV5-1; d_gene: .; j_gene: TRBJ2-3; len: 14; CDR3aa: CASSLSGPTDTQYF
v_gene: TRBV28; d_gene: TRBD2; j_gene: TRBJ2-1; len: 17; CDR3aa: CASRLTSGRAIYNEQFF
v_gene: TRBV27; d_gene: .; j_gene: TRBJ2-2; len: 15; CDR3aa: CASSLSIWGAGELFF
v_gene: TRBV15; d_gene: .; j_gene: TRBJ2-4; len: 15; CDR3aa: CATSSYGTAKNIQYF
v_gene: TRBV9; d_gene: .; j_gene: TRBJ2-1; len: 15; CDR3aa: CASSPLPGSPNEQFF
v_gene: TRBV4-2; d_gene: TRBD2; j_gene: TRBJ2-5; len: 16; CDR3aa: CASSQGTSGIQETQYF
v_gene: TRBV10-3; d_gene: TRBD2; j_gene: TRBJ2-5; len: 16; CDR3aa: CAISEAGGGQSGTQYF
v_gene: TRBV12-3/TRBV12-4; d_gene: .; j_gene: TRBJ1-2; len: 15; CDR3aa: CASSFSGLGDSGYTF
v_gene: TRBV20-1; d_gene: .; j_gene: TRBJ2-7; len: 13; CDR3aa: CSARDRNLYEQYF
v_gene: TRBV7-9; d_gene: TRBD1; j_gene: TRBJ2-1; len: 15; CDR3aa: CASSFGTGVYNEQFF
v_gene: TRBV11-2; d_gene: TRBD1; j_gene: TRBJ2-3; len: 15; CDR3aa: CASSPQGARTDTQYF
v_gene: TRBV27; d_gene: .; j_gene: TRBJ1-2; len: 14; CDR3aa: CASSPSGRGSGYTF
v_gene: TRBV9; d_gene: .; j_gene: TRBJ2-3; len: 13; CDR3aa: CASSVDRWDTQYF
v_gene: TRBV5-1; d_gene: TRBD2; j_gene: TRBJ2-3; len: 15; CDR3aa: CASSTFGLAPDTQYF
v_gene: TRBV5-6; d_gene: .; j_gene: TRBJ2-1; len: 16; CDR3aa: CASSLIGRHVHNEQFF
v_gene: TRBV7-2; d_gene: .; j_gene: TRBJ2-1; len: 13; CDR3aa: CASSLMGLNEQFF
v_gene: TRBV7-9; d_gene: TRBD2; j_gene: TRBJ2-5; len: 16; CDR3aa: CASSFRAGGPGETQYF
v_gene: TRBV9; d_gene: TRBD1; j_gene: TRBJ1-3; len: 16; CDR3aa: CASSVNRGFPGNTIYF
v_gene: TRBV6-1; d_gene: TRBD2; j_gene: TRBJ2-5; len: 18; CDR3aa: CASRAPGTSGRSQETQYF
v_gene: TRBV9; d_gene: .; j_gene: TRBJ2-1; len: 13; CDR3aa: CASSVGQPNEQFF
v_gene: TRBV6-6; d_gene: TRBD1; j_gene: TRBJ1-5; len: 13; CDR3aa: CASRDRALQPQHF
v_gene: TRBV7-9; d_gene: TRBD1; j_gene: TRBJ2-5; len: 13; CDR3aa: CASILDRGETQYF
v_gene: TRBV7-9; d_gene: TRBD2; j_gene: TRBJ2-5; len: 15; CDR3aa: CASSSGLAGSETQYF
v_gene: TRBV5-1; d_gene: .; j_gene: TRBJ2-3; len: 14; CDR3aa: CASSLAGGTDTQYF
v_gene: TRBV14; d_gene: .; j_gene: TRBJ2-3; len: 14; CDR3aa: CASSQWRITDTQYF
v_gene: TRBV11-2; d_gene: .; j_gene: TRBJ1-3; len: 15; CDR3aa: CASSLDIPGGNTIYF
v_gene: TRBV4-1; d_gene: TRBD2; j_gene: TRBJ2-1; len: 16; CDR3aa: CASSHSPGLADNEQFF
v_gene: TRBV7-9; d_gene: TRBD1; j_gene: TRBJ1-3; len: 15; CDR3aa: CASSVDRVAGNTIYF
v_gene: TRBV5-1; d_gene: .; j_gene: TRBJ2-2; len: 16; CDR3aa: CASSLVGTANTGELFF
v_gene: TRBV5-1; d_gene: TRBD1; j_gene: TRBJ2-3; len: 15; CDR3aa: CASSPRRDRVDTQYF
v_gene: TRBV20-1; d_gene: .; j_gene: TRBJ2-4; len: 16; CDR3aa: CSARPTRILAKNIQYF
v_gene: TRBV27; d_gene: TRBD1; j_gene: TRBJ2-7; len: 13; CDR3aa: CASSSGGPYEQYF
v_gene: TRBV5-1; d_gene: .; j_gene: TRBJ2-3; len: 16; CDR3aa: CASSEHPDVDTDTQYF
v_gene: TRBV29-1; d_gene: TRBD1; j_gene: TRBJ2-5; len: 14; CDR3aa: CSGLGQDFQETQYF
v_gene: TRBV5-1; d_gene: .; j_gene: TRBJ2-5; len: 14; CDR3aa: CASSFWGAVETQYF
v_gene: TRBV7-8; d_gene: TRBD1; j_gene: TRBJ2-3; len: 15; CDR3aa: CASSLVTGDPDTQYF
v_gene: TRBV10-3; d_gene: TRBD2; j_gene: TRBJ2-1; len: 14; CDR3aa: CAIWAGGAYNEQFF
v_gene: TRBV29-1; d_gene: .; j_gene: TRBJ2-7; len: 11; CDR3aa: CSVEYTREQYF
v_gene: TRBV11-2; d_gene: .; j_gene: TRBJ2-5; len: 14; CDR3aa: CASSLGSGIQTQYF
v_gene: TRBV7-9; d_gene: .; j_gene: TRBJ1-2; len: 13; CDR3aa: CASSPPLNYGYTF